This note documents a single T cell receptor beta chain sequence. This clonotype has just a few counts. Its target antigen remains unknown. The sample holds no much larger clone one base away, and base qualities are not on file. This record belongs to a study of T-cell reconstitution after alpha-beta-depleted transplantation in children (TCRdb year 2016). A note on the overall study: T-cell immune reconstitution after TCRalphabeta/CD19-depleted allogeneic hematopoietic cell transplantation in children was quantitatively tracked in the study by means of TCR repertoire profiling. General study outcomes and caveats: The apparently early alphabetaT-cell count recovery about two months after transplant was reportedly dependent on only several hundred rapidly expanded clones derived from non-depleted graft cells. In some patients, the high TCRbeta diversity seen at day 60 was put down to recipient T cells and intrathymic progenitors that had survived conditioning. Hyperexpanded clone frequencies declined over subsequent months; after one year, T-cell counts and TCRbeta diversity were mostly attributed to newly produced T cells.

Relative to germline, V is missing 8 bases and J is missing 2 bases, with 6 bases of the junction outside any gene match. The cysteine opens and the phenylalanine closes a CDR3 of 13 amino acids. The retained sequence is limited to the CDR3, 39 bases, with the frame set at the first base. According to the germline V gene, CDR1 reads ENHRY and CDR2 reads SYGVKD. Libraries were built with PCR. The listed sequencing device is Illumina HiSeq 2500. To normalize quantification of the TCRbeta repertoire, the TCR libraries were built with molecular barcoding that relied on unique molecular identifiers. The public reads were run again by TCRdb, first through fastp at Q25 and then through MiXCR, and only productive beta chains were kept. Rows matching on CDR3 protein sequence are summarized as one entry with the most common DNA and genes. The sample contains 550,000 to 600,000 distinct CDR3 sequences, roughly 23% of them found a single time. The biggest ten clones account for roughly an eighth of the sample.

Taken with the paper, the label for treatment or condition translates to: allogeneic hematopoietic cell transplantation with graft depleted of TCRalphabeta T cells and CD19 B cells. The transplant recipients were children given TCRalphabeta/CD19-depleted allogeneic hematopoietic cell grafts. This clonotype was sampled from a boy under two years old who had a stem cell transplant for acute myeloid leukemia, so the T cells may come from the graft donor. The material sequenced was PBMCs, mostly from graft donor cells, taken 360 days after TCRalphabeta/CD19-depleted stem cell transplant. The chain links TRBV10-3 with TRBJ2-7, and TRBD2 matches 7 of the central bases. The DNA is TGTGCCATCGGGCAGCGGGGACCCTACGAGCAGTACTTC. This translates into CAIGQRGPYEQYF.